Described below is a single T cell receptor beta chain sequence and its context. The antigen remains unidentified. These data are taken from a study of post-analysis software for immune sequencing data. Study details: Disease trajectories encompassed relapsing-remitting, secondary progressive and progressive-relapsing multiple sclerosis.

Study findings and constraints: About five TRBV segments were more frequent in patients than controls; TRBV5-6, TRBV5-1 and TRBV20-1 belonged to this group. Normalized Chao1 diversity was significantly reduced in patients versus controls.

In germline, CDR1 is SGHTA, CDR2 FQGNSA. There are 13 residues in the CDR3. The V end was cut by 1 base, the J end by 7 bases, with 7 bases between. Each TCR beta cDNA library carried unique molecular identifiers. In TCRdb, the PCR reads were re-called with MiXCR into one record per CDR3 protein. Seen here are approximately 660,000 distinct CDR3 sequences, roughly three fifths observed once, and the top ten hold about 11%. Sequencing was carried out using blood. The genes are TRBV7-2 and TRBJ2-2; D gene uncertain. The TCR originated in a girl aged 2-9 years with multiple sclerosis. Here the CDR3 reads CASSLVIGGELFF. The CDR3 coding sequence is TGTGCCAGCAGCTTAGTTATCGGCGGGGAGCTGTTTTTT.